Only one count was recorded for the clone carrying this TCR beta chain. Patients from Seattle were sampled longitudinally, starting during active infection. The ends were cut back, 3 bases at V and 6 bases at J, with 11 bases in the middle. The CDR3 is 12 amino acids. Germline CDR1 reads DFQATT; CDR2 reads SNEGSKA (reference sequence). This entry belongs to a study of blood T cell repertoires in COVID-19. At the level of the study: Sources were T cells, B-cell-depleted T cells, or PBMCs; the material itself was cDNA or gDNA.

Authors' methods: The authors estimated nucleated cell counts from reference gene primer amplification. Data came from immunoSEQ multiplex PCR; TCRdb stores just in-frame clones and leaves some out. That table gives V, J and clone size, and the DNA gave D and trimming. The sample lists approximately 200,000 clones; 90% to 95% were seen once. This chain uses TRBV20-1 with TRBJ1-2; no firm D call. The sequenced material came from peripheral blood. This sequence was found in a man in his thirties or forties with COVID-19, enrolled during active disease. CDR3 in amino acids: CSASTVRDGYTF. The CDR3 DNA reads as TGCAGTGCTAGTACGGTTCGGGATGGCTACACCTTC.